Following are 27 T cell receptor beta chains from one sample sequenced in a study of neurological immune-mediated disorders. TCRdb processed the 5' RACE reads anew with MiXCR; each CDR3 protein has one entry. The table records 45,000 to 50,000 distinct CDR3 sequences, 2.5% to 3.5% of them present only once. Sequencing was performed on PBMCs. Receptors were obtained from a woman aged 45-65 years with multiple sclerosis.

This chain connects TRBV3-1 to TRBJ2-2, with D possibly being TRBD2 (6 bases). V was pared by 0 bases and J by 6 bases, with 8 bases between. From germline, CDR1 is LGHDT and CDR2 YNNKEL (reference sequence). This CDR3 is built from 14 residues. This CDR3 reads CASSQEGGSGELFF. The CDR3 DNA is TGTGCCAGCAGCCAAGAAGGAGGGTCCGGGGAGCTGTTTTTT.

This clonotype was counted ten times or more. The rearrangement joins TRBV6-2 or TRBV6-3 to TRBJ2-1; TRBD2 agrees at 7 bases. V trimming: 5 bases; J trimming: 2 bases; junction bases outside the gene matches: 3. Germline loops: CDR1 MNHEY, CDR2 SVGEGT. CDR3 length: 14 residues. As DNA, the CDR3 is TGTGCCAGCAGTCAGCGGGGCCCCTACAATGAGCAGTTCTTC. It specifies CASSQRGPYNEQFF.

This clonotype was detected ten times or more. This chain uses TRBV5-1 with TRBJ2-3, with a weak D call TRBD1 (5 bases). V lost 0 bases, J lost 4 bases, and 9 bases lay in between. Germline-derived CDR1 and CDR2 are SGHRS and YFSETQ. CDR3 length: 14 residues. CDR3: CASSLDRGADTQYF. In nucleotides, the CDR3 is TGCGCCAGCAGCTTGGATAGGGGTGCAGATACGCAGTATTTT.

The chain combines TRBV10-3 with TRBJ2-1; D perhaps matches TRBD1 (6 bases). The V end lost 3 bases, the J end lost 8 bases, and 17 bases lay between the germline ends. Germline CDR1 reads ENHRY; CDR2 reads SYGVKD. CDR3 length equals 15 residues. The CDR3 nucleotides are TGTGCCATCAGTGAAAGGGGAACAGGGTTCGATGAGCAGTTCTTC. It is translated as CAISERGTGFDEQFF.

This clonotype was recorded at least ten times. The V call is TRBV7-8, the J call TRBJ1-6; TRBD1 matches at 9 bases. CDR1 is SGHVS and CDR2 is FQNEAQ in the germline V gene. This CDR3 has 18 amino acids. V shed 5 bases, J shed 7 bases, and the junction held 15 bases outside the gene matches. The CDR3 DNA reads TGTGCCAGCAGCCTCCGGGACAGGGATTTTATAGTGAATTCACCCCTCCACTTT. The encoded protein is CASSLRDRDFIVNSPLHF.

As concerns this clonotype: A read error may be the cause here, since a much bigger clone is one base away. The chain uses TRBV18 and TRBJ1-6; no reliable D call. The V gene lost 0 bases and the J gene lost 7 bases, with 10 bases spanning the gap. Germline V gene sequence: CDR1 KGHSH, CDR2 LQKENI. This CDR3 comprises 15 residues. CDR3 region: CASSPPWRANSPLHF. CDR3 nucleotide sequence: TGTGCCAGCTCACCACCGTGGAGGGCGAATTCACCCCTCCACTTT.

V gene TRBV7-6 combines with J gene TRBJ2-1, with D uncertain. Trimming took 1 base from V and 6 from J, leaving 7 bases between them. The CDR3 is made up of 13 amino acids. Looked up from germline, CDR1 is SGHVS and CDR2 is FNYEAQ. The CDR3 DNA reads TGTGCCAGCAGCTTAGACCGGGTCAATGAGCAGTTCTTC. It is translated as CASSLDRVNEQFF.

This clonotype was found many times. The chain employs TRBV20-1 and TRBJ2-3; TRBD2 aligns across 9 bases. The CDR3 spans 16 residues. Trimming took 4 bases from V and 3 from J; bases not matched to a gene: 11. Germline assignment: CDR1 DFQATT and CDR2 SNEGSKA (reference sequence). CDR3 sequence (DNA): TGCAGTGCTACCGTCCCGAGCGGGGGGCTGACAGATACGCAGTATTTT. It specifies CSATVPSGGLTDTQYF.

This clonotype was counted at least ten times. The rearrangement links TRBV7-8 to TRBJ2-7, with 8 bases aligning to TRBD1. The CDR3 contains 16 residues. Germline assignment: CDR1 SGHVS and CDR2 FQNEAQ. V lost 0 bases, J lost 0 bases, and 4 bases stayed unmatched. The CDR3 nucleotides are TGTGCCAGCAGCTTAGCGAGACAGGGGAGCTCCTACGAGCAGTACTTC. Encoded protein: CASSLARQGSSYEQYF.

This clonotype has ten or more counts. This chain links TRBV5-1 with TRBJ2-5; possibly TRBD1 for D (6 bases). Germline-derived CDR1 and CDR2 are SGHRS and YFSETQ. The ends were cut back, 2 bases at V and 5 bases at J, with 7 bases in the middle. This CDR3 comprises 12 residues. The CDR3 loop reads CASSFDRETQYF. CDR3 DNA sequence: TGCGCCAGCAGCTTCGACAGGGAGACCCAGTACTTC.

This clonotype appeared many times. This chain links TRBV5-5 with TRBJ2-2; TRBD2 agrees at 15 bases. The CDR3 length is 15 residues. Germline lookup yields CDR1 SGHKS and CDR2 YYEKEE (reference sequence). The trim removed 7 bases at V and 5 bases at J, leaving 3 bases unmatched. The DNA of the CDR3 is TGTGCCAGCGGGGGACTAGCGGGGGGAACCGGGGAGCTGTTTTTT. Translating it yields CASGGLAGGTGELFF.

This clonotype has ten or more counts. The chain joins TRBV7-6 to TRBJ2-1; D possibly matches TRBD1 or TRBD2 (5 bases each). Germline V lookup: CDR1 SGHVS, CDR2 FNYEAQ. The CDR3 covers 14 residues. The V gene lost 5 bases and the J gene lost 10 bases, with 18 bases spanning the gap. CDR3 sequence (DNA): TGTGCCAGCAGCCCCGAGAGGGGTTCTCGAGAGCAGTTCTTC. Its translation: CASSPERGSREQFF.

This clonotype was counted ten times or more. The CDR3 here is CASSQYEQYF. Written as DNA, the CDR3 is TGTGCCAGCAGTCAATACGAGCAGTACTTC. The chain recombines TRBV2 with TRBJ2-7; D is unclear. Germline CDR1 SNHLY, CDR2 FYNNEI. The CDR3 runs 10 residues. V dropped 5 bases and J dropped 4 bases, with 3 bases sitting between them. Supplemented by reference TRBV2 and TRBJ2-7, the full variable domain reads EPEVTQTPSHQVTQMGQEVILRCVPISNHLYFYWYRQILGQKVEFLVSFYNNEISEKSEIFDDQFSVERPDGSNFTLKIRSTKLEDSAMYFCASSQYEQYFGPGTRLTVT.

This clonotype appeared many times. The V and J genes are TRBV7-6 and TRBJ1-1, with a tentative D call TRBD1 (6 bases). The ends were cut back, 0 bases at V and 3 bases at J, with 11 bases in the middle. The CDR3 has 15 amino acids. The V gene's germline CDR1 is SGHVS and CDR2 FNYEAQ. The CDR3 protein is CASSLAWGLDTEAFF. CDR3 sequence (DNA): TGTGCCAGCAGCTTAGCATGGGGGCTTGACACTGAAGCTTTCTTT.

This clonotype was counted at least ten times. The gene calls are TRBV6-1 and TRBJ2-2; D is possibly TRBD1 (6 bases). V was shortened by 7 bases and J by 5 bases, with 14 bases between the two germline ends. The CDR3 consists of 14 residues. The germline gives CDR1 MNHNS, CDR2 SASEGT. The DNA for the CDR3 is TGTGCCAGCAACTATGACAGGACTACCGGGGAGCTGTTTTTT. As protein: CASNYDRTTGELFF.

The sample holds many counts of this clonotype. The chain combines TRBV27 with TRBJ2-5; D is uncertain. Germline values: CDR1 MNHEY, CDR2 SMNVEV (reference sequence). The CDR3 is 13 amino acids. V was trimmed by 5 bases and J by 2 bases, leaving 9 bases between them. CDR3 DNA sequence: TGTGCCAGCAGTATGAGAGAACAAGAGACCCAGTACTTC. Its translation is CASSMREQETQYF.

This clonotype was recorded many times. The chain couples TRBV5-1 to TRBJ2-2, with no clear D. The V end was cut by 7 bases, the J end by 3 bases, with 13 bases between. Looked up from germline, CDR1 is SGHRS and CDR2 is YFSETQ. The CDR3 runs 14 residues. CDR3 bases: TGCGCCAGCGCCCTAGACGGGTACACCGGGGAGCTGTTTTTT. Its protein is CASALDGYTGELFF.

The sample holds many counts of this clonotype. The chain is built from TRBV29-1 and TRBJ2-1, with a weak D call TRBD1 (6 bases). The germline V gene has CDR1 SQVTM and CDR2 ANQGSEA. The CDR3 is 11 residues long. Trimming shortened V by 7 bases and J by 4 bases, and 8 bases separated the two germline ends. The CDR3 DNA reads as TGCAGCGCTGGACAGTACAATGAGCAGTTCTTC. It encodes CSAGQYNEQFF.

Many counts were recorded for this clonotype. The rearrangement joins TRBV5-1 to TRBJ2-5; D gene ambiguous. Germline assignment: CDR1 SGHRS and CDR2 YFSETQ. This CDR3 contains 15 residues. Trimming left V 4 bases short and J 5 bases short, with 18 bases between. The CDR3 nucleotides read TGCGCCAGCAGCGGCGGTGACTTGTCCAGGGAGACCCAGTACTTC. As protein: CASSGGDLSRETQYF.

In its sample, this clonotype was seen many times. This chain links TRBV6-5 with TRBJ2-5, with 10 bases fitting TRBD2. Germline lookup yields CDR1 MNHEY and CDR2 SVGAGI. V dropped 6 bases and J dropped 1; count of bases not matched to a gene: 5. CDR3 size: 15 residues. The CDR3 sequence is CASRPSGSRQETQYF. CDR3 nucleotides: TGTGCCAGCAGACCTAGCGGGAGCCGCCAAGAGACCCAGTACTTC.

This clonotype was seen ten or more times. The rearrangement joins TRBV5-1 to TRBJ1-4; the D gene is possibly TRBD1 (5 bases). CDR1 is SGHRS, CDR2 YFSETQ, per germline. V lost 0 bases to trimming and J lost 7 bases, with 10 bases between them. CDR3 length: 14 residues. The CDR3, as DNA: TGCGCCAGCAGCTTGGAGCATGGGGGTGAAAAACTGTTTTTT. Its translation: CASSLEHGGEKLFF.

This clonotype was observed many times. The V call is TRBV20-1, the J call TRBJ2-3, with 8 bases that match TRBD2. This CDR3 is built from 14 residues. The junction had 6 bases not matched to a gene; V was cut back by 3 bases and J by 4 bases. Germline V lookup: CDR1 DFQATT, CDR2 SNEGSKA (reference sequence). CDR3 in DNA: TGCAGTGCTAGCGGGGGGGCCAATTCAGATACGCAGTATTTT. It specifies CSASGGANSDTQYF.

This clonotype came up many times. The chain recombines TRBV20-1 with TRBJ1-4; the D is unclear. V dropped 5 bases and J dropped 4 bases, with 14 bases sitting between them. Germline CDR1 DFQATT, CDR2 SNEGSKA (reference sequence). The CDR3 runs 14 residues. The CDR3 region is CSAQRAGFNEKLFF. The DNA for the CDR3 is TGCAGTGCTCAAAGGGCAGGATTTAATGAAAAACTGTTTTTT.

This clonotype was detected many times. The rearrangement uses TRBV4-2 and TRBJ2-7; 7 bases fit TRBD1. J was trimmed by 4 bases and V by 6 bases; bases with no gene match: 9. Germline CDR1 LGHNA, CDR2 YNFKEQ. This CDR3 is 14 amino acids long. Here the CDR3 DNA reads TGTGCCAGCAGTCCCCCTAGGGGGCTATACGAGCAGTACTTC. The encoded protein is CASSPPRGLYEQYF.

This clonotype occurred many times. The chain carries TRBV7-2 and TRBJ2-1, with 8 bases matching TRBD2. The CDR3 is made up of 14 amino acids. The V gene's germline CDR1 is SGHTA and CDR2 FQGNSA. V was pared by 5 bases and J by 10 bases, with 10 bases of the junction left unmatched. The CDR3 bases are TGTGCCAGCAGCCGGGGGGGGCCCCAAGGGGAGCAGTTCTTC. Translating gives CASSRGGPQGEQFF.

V gene TRBV10-3 combines with J gene TRBJ2-7; the D gene is possibly TRBD1 (6 bases). Deletions cut 2 bases from V and 6 bases from J, with 11 bases between. The CDR3 is 13 residues long. Germline loops: CDR1 ENHRY, CDR2 SYGVKD. In DNA form, the CDR3 reads TGTGCCATCAGTGAGAATACAGGGCGCGAGCAGTACGTC. As protein: CAISENTGREQYV.

This clonotype was observed at least ten times. J is TRBJ2-6 and V is TRBV12-3 or TRBV12-4; D might be TRBD1 (6 bases). V was shortened by 7 bases and J by 0 bases, with 10 bases between the two germline ends. The CDR3 sequence is 15 residues long. The CDR3 region is CASNTGSSGANVLTF. The CDR3 DNA reads as TGTGCCAGCAATACAGGGAGCTCTGGGGCCAACGTCCTGACTTTC.